Listed below are T cell receptor beta chains from one sample, sequenced in a study of CD8 T cells in ankylosing spondylitis. From the 5' RACE reads, TCRdb called clonotypes with MiXCR, one entry per CDR3 protein. The sample holds around 450,000 distinct CDR3 sequences; about 24% are singletons and the top ten take roughly 0.8%. The sequenced material came from blood, either unsorted or a sorted T cell fraction (not recorded which). The receptors were sampled from a male donor with ankylosing spondylitis. Both conserved end residues are part of each CDR3. A D gene is named only where the DNA matches it firmly. Size tells how often a clone was seen (once, few, many) or the class of an expanded clone, and some rows leave it out.

abundance: NA; v_gene: TRBV6-5; d_gene: NA; j_gene: TRBJ2-5; CDR3nt: TGTGCCAGCAGTTACTCGATAGGGCAAGAGACCCAGTACTTC; CDR3aa: CASSYSIGQETQYF
abundance: few; v_gene: TRBV29-1; d_gene: NA; j_gene: TRBJ2-4; CDR3nt: TGCAGCGGTACGACAGTAGGCAAAAACATTCAGTACTTC; CDR3aa: CSGTTVGKNIQYF
abundance: few; v_gene: TRBV5-1; d_gene: TRBD1; j_gene: TRBJ1-1; CDR3nt: TGCGCCAGCAGCAGTGGGACAGGGGGCTTTACTGAAGCTTTCTTT; CDR3aa: CASSSGTGGFTEAFF
abundance: NA; v_gene: TRBV2; d_gene: NA; j_gene: TRBJ2-1; CDR3nt: TGTGCCAGCAGTGACGACCTAACGAATGAGCAGTTCTTC; CDR3aa: CASSDDLTNEQFF
abundance: NA; v_gene: TRBV4-1; d_gene: NA; j_gene: TRBJ1-1; CDR3nt: TGCGCCAGCAGCCAAGATCAGGGATCTGAAGCTTTCTTT; CDR3aa: CASSQDQGSEAFF
abundance: NA; v_gene: TRBV7-2; d_gene: TRBD2; j_gene: TRBJ2-2; CDR3nt: TGTGCCAGCAGCTTATTTGCTAGCGGGAACACCGGGGAGCTGTTTTTT; CDR3aa: CASSLFASGNTGELFF
abundance: few; v_gene: TRBV2; d_gene: NA; j_gene: TRBJ1-5; CDR3nt: TGTGCCAGCAGTGTAACTTCTGTTCAGCCCCAGCATTTT; CDR3aa: CASSVTSVQPQHF
abundance: few; v_gene: TRBV7-9; d_gene: NA; j_gene: TRBJ1-1; CDR3nt: TGTGCCAGCAGCTTAGGGGATCTGGATTTGAACACTGAAGCTTTCTTT; CDR3aa: CASSLGDLDLNTEAFF
abundance: few; v_gene: TRBV2; d_gene: NA; j_gene: TRBJ2-7; CDR3nt: TGTGCCAGCAGTGAATACGACATTCCGGGGGACGAGCAGTACTTC; CDR3aa: CASSEYDIPGDEQYF
abundance: NA; v_gene: TRBV2; d_gene: TRBD1; j_gene: TRBJ1-3; CDR3nt: TGTGCCAGCAGTGATGGACAGGGCTCTGGAAACACCATATATTTT; CDR3aa: CASSDGQGSGNTIYF
abundance: NA; v_gene: TRBV11-2; d_gene: TRBD1; j_gene: TRBJ1-4; CDR3nt: TGTGCCAGCAGCGCGGGCACAGGGGGTTATGAAAAACTGTTTTTT; CDR3aa: CASSAGTGGYEKLFF
abundance: many; v_gene: TRBV5-5; d_gene: NA; j_gene: TRBJ2-5; CDR3nt: TGTGCCAGCAGCTTGGGTCAGGTGTTCCAAGAGACCCAGTACTTC; CDR3aa: CASSLGQVFQETQYF
abundance: NA; v_gene: TRBV15; d_gene: TRBD1; j_gene: TRBJ2-5; CDR3nt: TGTGCCACCAGCAGGAGGGACAGGGACTTCGAAGAGACCCAGTACTTC; CDR3aa: CATSRRDRDFEETQYF
abundance: NA; v_gene: TRBV10-2; d_gene: NA; j_gene: TRBJ1-2; CDR3nt: TGCGCCAGCAGTGAGTCCGATAGGACAGCAAGCGACTATGGCTACACCTTC; CDR3aa: CASSESDRTASDYGYTF
abundance: NA; v_gene: TRBV6-5; d_gene: NA; j_gene: TRBJ2-5; CDR3nt: TGTGCCAGCAGTTATTACCCTGTTACCCAAGAGACCCAGTACTTC; CDR3aa: CASSYYPVTQETQYF
abundance: NA; v_gene: TRBV10-2; d_gene: NA; j_gene: TRBJ2-5; CDR3nt: TGCGCCAGCAGACGGAGGGTCGGAGGGACAGCCTCGCAGGAGACCCAGTACTTC; CDR3aa: CASRRRVGGTASQETQYF
abundance: NA; v_gene: TRBV7-9; d_gene: NA; j_gene: TRBJ2-2; CDR3nt: TGTGCCAGCAGCTTAGGGACAGTCAACACCGGGGAGCTGTTTTTT; CDR3aa: CASSLGTVNTGELFF
abundance: NA; v_gene: TRBV6-2/TRBV6-3; d_gene: NA; j_gene: TRBJ2-5; CDR3nt: TGTGCCAGCAGTTACCCCGCGGGAGAGACCCAGTACTTC; CDR3aa: CASSYPAGETQYF
abundance: few; v_gene: TRBV2; d_gene: NA; j_gene: TRBJ2-3; CDR3nt: TGTGCCAGCATTAGGACTATCACAGATACGCAGTATTTT; CDR3aa: CASIRTITDTQYF
abundance: NA; v_gene: TRBV19; d_gene: TRBD1; j_gene: TRBJ2-1; CDR3nt: TGTGCCAGTAGTATGAAGCCCGGACAGGGGACCGGCCATGAGCAGTTCTTC; CDR3aa: CASSMKPGQGTGHEQFF
abundance: NA; v_gene: TRBV7-8; d_gene: TRBD2; j_gene: TRBJ2-1; CDR3nt: TGTGCCAGCAGCTTCGCCGTTAGCGGGGTTAATGAGCAGTTCTTC; CDR3aa: CASSFAVSGVNEQFF
abundance: NA; v_gene: TRBV5-1; d_gene: NA; j_gene: TRBJ1-2; CDR3nt: TGCGCCAGCAGCTTGGCCGAGGGGAACTATGGCTACACCTTC; CDR3aa: CASSLAEGNYGYTF
abundance: few; v_gene: TRBV27; d_gene: TRBD2; j_gene: TRBJ2-7; CDR3nt: TGTGCCAGCAGTTTATTTGGGACTAGACGTTACGAGCAGTACTTC; CDR3aa: CASSLFGTRRYEQYF
abundance: few; v_gene: TRBV24-1; d_gene: NA; j_gene: TRBJ2-1; CDR3nt: TGTGCCACCCGTTCGTCCTACAATGAGCAGTTCTTC; CDR3aa: CATRSSYNEQFF
abundance: few; v_gene: TRBV7-8; d_gene: TRBD1; j_gene: TRBJ2-5; CDR3nt: TGTGCCGTCTCCCGTCTACAGGGGGTTGGGGAAGAGACCCAGTACTTC; CDR3aa: CAVSRLQGVGEETQYF
abundance: NA; v_gene: TRBV20-1; d_gene: NA; j_gene: TRBJ2-1; CDR3nt: TGCAGTGCTAGTTGGCAGTTGAATGAGCAGTTCTTC; CDR3aa: CSASWQLNEQFF
abundance: few; v_gene: TRBV15; d_gene: NA; j_gene: TRBJ2-1; CDR3nt: TGTGCCACCAGCGTAGGGAATGCCAATGAGCAGTTCTTC; CDR3aa: CATSVGNANEQFF
abundance: NA; v_gene: TRBV7-2; d_gene: NA; j_gene: TRBJ1-5; CDR3nt: TGTGCCAGCAGCTTAGAGGCGGGGCAGCCCCAGCATTTT; CDR3aa: CASSLEAGQPQHF
abundance: few; v_gene: TRBV6-1; d_gene: TRBD1; j_gene: TRBJ2-3; CDR3nt: TGTGCCAGCAGTGAAGCTACAGGACAGGGGTCAGATACGCAGTATTTT; CDR3aa: CASSEATGQGSDTQYF
abundance: NA; v_gene: TRBV11-2; d_gene: NA; j_gene: TRBJ1-2; CDR3nt: TGTGCCAGCAGCGTACAGGTTTATGGCTACACCTTC; CDR3aa: CASSVQVYGYTF
abundance: NA; v_gene: TRBV20-1; d_gene: NA; j_gene: TRBJ2-6; CDR3nt: TGCAGTGCTGCTCCGGGGGCAGGGGCCAACGTCCTGACTTTC; CDR3aa: CSAAPGAGANVLTF
abundance: few; v_gene: TRBV6-1; d_gene: NA; j_gene: TRBJ2-4; CDR3nt: TGTGCCAGCAAAGACAGGCCAAATCTAGCCAAAAACATTCAGTACTTC; CDR3aa: CASKDRPNLAKNIQYF
abundance: few; v_gene: TRBV7-9; d_gene: NA; j_gene: TRBJ2-2; CDR3nt: TGTGCCAGCAAACGGGCTAGCCACACCGGGGAGCTGTTTTTT; CDR3aa: CASKRASHTGELFF
abundance: NA; v_gene: TRBV7-6; d_gene: NA; j_gene: TRBJ2-3; CDR3nt: TGTGCCAGCAGCACAGTCATGTTCACAGATACGCAGTATTTT; CDR3aa: CASSTVMFTDTQYF
abundance: NA; v_gene: TRBV15; d_gene: NA; j_gene: TRBJ2-3; CDR3nt: TGTGCCACCAGCAGAGGGCCAACCACAGATACGCAGTATTTT; CDR3aa: CATSRGPTTDTQYF